The clone carrying this T cell receptor (beta chain) was seen at least ten times. The antigen is unknown. This sample's time point: newly diagnosed GD, antithyroid drugs for less than 3 months. PBMC-extracted RNA yielded the TCR library. The data belong to a study of regulatory T cells in long-lasting Graves disease. Points from the study as a whole: Investigators studied peripheral blood only, not thyroid tissue.

Germline V lookup: CDR1 SNHLY, CDR2 FYNNEI. Deletions cut 6 bases from V and 7 bases from J, with 18 bases between. This CDR3 has 15 amino acids. Libraries of TCR beta came from iRepertoire HTBI primers plus Arm-PCR of CDR3 regions. TCRdb fed the multiplex PCR reads into MiXCR, producing one record per CDR3 protein. The sample has 550,000 to 600,000 distinct CDR3 sequences, 15% to 20% seen once. These same records also appear under a second study, on T cells in Graves' hyperthyroidism and ophthalmopathy.

The sample here was peripheral blood mononuclear cells (PBMCs), taken at new diagnosis, from a patient treated with antithyroid drugs. The sequence was obtained from a man aged 18 to 29 with Graves disease. The rearrangement links TRBV2 to TRBJ1-4, with D perhaps TRBD1 (6 bases). The CDR3 nucleotides are TGTGCCAGCAGGCGACAGGTGGTGGGAGGTGAAAAACTGTTTTTT. Translated, it gives CASRRQVVGGEKLFF.